This passage covers 29 T cell receptor beta chains from one sample sequenced in a study of cytotoxic CD8 clonotypes in ibrutinib-treated CLL. The table came from immunoSEQ multiplex PCR; TCRdb's copy has only in-frame clones and leaves some out. This sample has approximately 20,000 clones, with about 84% found just once. The material was PBMCs, obtained before ibrutinib treatment. The receptors shown here come from a human donor with chronic lymphocytic leukemia.

This sequence joins TRBV13 and TRBJ2-1, with D tentatively TRBD2 (5 bases). V lost 3 bases to trimming and J lost 0 bases, with 9 bases between them. The CDR3 spans 15 residues. Germline CDR1 is PRHDT and CDR2 is FYEKMQ (reference sequence). DNA of the CDR3: TGTGCCAGCAGCTTTAATAGCGACTCCTACAATGAGCAGTTCTTC. It encodes CASSFNSDSYNEQFF. Based on the CDR3 plus reference TRBV13 and TRBJ2-1, the full variable domain is AAGVIQSPRHLIKEKRETATLKCYPIPRHDTVYWYQQGPGQDPQFLISFYEKMQSDKGSIPDRFSAQQFSDYHSELNMSSLELGDSALYFCASSFNSDSYNEQFFGPGTRLTVL.

The genes are TRBV2 and TRBJ1-2; D is possibly TRBD1 (6 bases). Trimming stripped 4 bases from V and 2 bases from J, with 11 bases between. Germline CDR1 SNHLY, CDR2 FYNNEI. The CDR3 consists of 14 residues. CDR3 residues: CASSGSGENYGYTF. CDR3 bases: TGTGCCAGCAGTGGTTCAGGGGAAAACTATGGCTACACCTTC.

The rearrangement links TRBV5-1 to TRBJ1-2, with unresolved D. The CDR3 sequence is 14 residues long. V dropped 1 base and J dropped 4 bases, with 11 bases sitting between them. Germline assignment: CDR1 SGHRS and CDR2 YFSETQ. CDR3 region: CASSLLGRLYGYTF. In DNA form, the CDR3 reads TGCGCCAGCAGCTTGCTTGGCAGACTCTATGGCTACACCTTC.

The rearrangement joins TRBV28 to TRBJ2-7; 7 bases match TRBD1. This CDR3 is built from 15 residues. The J segment lost 6 bases and the V segment lost 5 bases, leaving 13 bases of the junction unmatched. From germline, CDR1 is MDHEN and CDR2 SYDVKM. CDR3 amino acids: CASSTRRQGSVEQYF. The CDR3 nucleotides read TGTGCCAGCAGTACAAGACGACAGGGAAGCGTCGAGCAGTACTTC.

This chain joins TRBV27 and TRBJ1-2; the match to TRBD1 covers 10 bases. V shed 3 bases and J 6 bases; nucleotides not matched to a gene: 4. The germline V gene has CDR1 MNHEY and CDR2 SMNVEV (reference sequence). The CDR3 spans 14 residues. The CDR3 DNA is TGTGCCAGCAGTTTCAGACAGGGGGCGAATGGCTACACCTTC. It codes for CASSFRQGANGYTF.

The count of this clone is one. V usage is TRBV11-2 and J usage is TRBJ1-1; tentatively, D is TRBD1 (6 bases). V gave up 5 bases and J gave up 1 base, with 14 bases separating them. Germline V lookup: CDR1 SGHAT, CDR2 FQNNGV. This CDR3 region has 15 residues. The CDR3 region has the DNA TGTGCCAGCAGCCGGCGGGGGACAAAGAACACTGAAGCTTTCTTT. This encodes CASSRRGTKNTEAFF.

In its sample, this clone was seen a few times. The chain has TRBV11-2 and TRBJ1-1; 8 bases are shared with TRBD1. This CDR3 region has 15 residues. The V segment lost 3 bases and the J segment 1 base; nucleotides outside the gene matches: 4. The germline CDR1 and CDR2 sequences are SGHAT and FQNNGV. The CDR3 bases are TGTGCCAGCAGCTTTATCGGACAGGGGAACACTGAAGCTTTCTTT. It translates to CASSFIGQGNTEAFF.

The rearrangement uses TRBV6-1 and TRBJ1-5; D remains unclear. Trimming stripped 0 bases from V and 4 bases from J, with 7 bases between. The CDR3 runs 14 residues. The germline V gene has CDR1 MNHNS and CDR2 SASEGT. The CDR3 protein is CASSEAWRNQPQHF. Written as DNA, the CDR3 is TGTGCCAGCAGTGAAGCCTGGAGGAATCAGCCCCAGCATTTT.

This chain connects TRBV4-3 to TRBJ2-1, with TRBD2 matching over 7 bases. Per germline, CDR1 LGHNA and CDR2 YSLEER. The CDR3 length is 13 residues. The junction had 2 bases not matched to a gene; V was cut back by 0 bases and J by 9 bases. This chain's CDR3 is CASSQELALEQFF. For the CDR3, the DNA is TGCGCCAGCAGCCAAGAACTAGCGCTTGAGCAGTTCTTC.

The rearrangement uses TRBV9 and TRBJ2-1; perhaps TRBD2 as D (5 bases). Germline CDR1 reads SGDLS; CDR2 reads YYNGEE. The V end lost 5 bases, the J end lost 10 bases, and 10 bases lay between the germline ends. This CDR3 is 11 amino acids long. The CDR3 is CASRGGHEQFF. The CDR3 DNA reads TGTGCCAGCAGGGGCGGGCACGAGCAGTTCTTC.

This chain links TRBV9 with TRBJ2-7, with TRBD2 matching 10 bases. The CDR3 covers 17 residues. J was trimmed by 3 bases and V by 0 bases; bases with no gene match: 9. Per germline, CDR1 SGDLS and CDR2 YYNGEE. The CDR3 protein is CASSVGVQRGGLYEQYF. CDR3 sequence (DNA): TGTGCCAGCAGCGTAGGGGTCCAGCGGGGGGGCCTCTACGAGCAGTACTTC.

The V call is TRBV11-2, the J call TRBJ1-1; D not certain. The CDR3 sequence is 11 residues long. CDR1 SGHAT and CDR2 FQNNGV come from the germline V gene. V lost 6 bases, J lost 7 bases, and 9 bases lay in between. The CDR3 sequence is CASSFPLEAFF. The CDR3 coding sequence is TGTGCCAGCAGTTTCCCCCTTGAAGCTTTCTTT.

This clone was found a few times. The CDR3 here is CASSPVYNSPLHF. CDR3 DNA sequence: TGTGCCAGCAGCCCCGTATATAATTCACCCCTCCACTTT. The V call is TRBV28, the J call TRBJ1-6, with D unresolved. V lost 6 bases to trimming and J lost 4 bases, with 7 bases between them. This CDR3 has 13 residues. Germline V gene data show CDR1 as MDHEN and CDR2 as SYDVKM.

The chain has TRBV4-1 and TRBJ2-3; TRBD1 is a possible D gene (5 bases). The CDR3 consists of 16 residues. V dropped 2 bases and J dropped 0 bases, with 12 bases sitting between them. CDR1 and CDR2 from the germline V gene are MGHRA and YSYEKL. The CDR3 DNA follows: TGCGCCAGCAGCCAAAACGGACACGAAAGCACAGATACGCAGTATTTT. Translation gives CASSQNGHESTDTQYF.

This clone is a singleton in its sample. This sequence joins TRBV28 and TRBJ1-1, with D uncertain. The CDR3 has 11 residues. Germline CDR1 and CDR2: MDHEN and SYDVKM. V was trimmed by 2 bases and J by 4 bases, leaving 2 bases between them. CDR3 sequence: CASSLGTEAFF. The CDR3 bases are TGTGCCAGCAGTTTAGGCACTGAAGCTTTCTTT.

The J gene is TRBJ2-7, the V gene TRBV11-3, with TRBD1 matching 7 bases. Germline CDR1 reads SGHNT; CDR2 reads YENEEA. The CDR3 extends over 14 amino acids. J was trimmed by 5 bases and V by 5 bases; bases with no gene match: 9. CDR3 region: CASSTTTGLNEQYF. As DNA, the CDR3 is TGTGCCAGCAGCACCACGACAGGGTTGAACGAGCAGTACTTC.

The chain carries TRBV4-2 and TRBJ2-1; D gene ambiguous. Per germline, CDR1 LGHNA and CDR2 YNFKEQ. V was pared by 0 bases and J by 0 bases, with 9 bases between. The CDR3 sequence is 16 residues long. The CDR3 nucleotides read TGTGCCAGCAGCCAAGAGGCTACCCCCTCCTACAATGAGCAGTTCTTC. Residues: CASSQEATPSYNEQFF.

The chain couples TRBV5-3 to TRBJ1-2; D gene ambiguous. TRBV5-3 carries the ORF label, with uncertain function. Trimming pared 4 bases from V and 3 bases from J, leaving 19 bases between. CDR3 length equals 16 residues. CDR3 nucleotide sequence: TGTGCCAGAAGCCTGAAAGACGGAGATCTCCACTATGGCTACACCTTC. It codes for CARSLKDGDLHYGYTF.

The V and J genes are TRBV7-2 and TRBJ2-7, with D perhaps matching TRBD2 (6 bases). V shed 5 bases and J shed 4 bases, with 15 bases lying between them. CDR1 and CDR2 (germline): SGHTA, FQGNSA. The CDR3 is made up of 14 amino acids. CDR3 sequence reads: CASSLGWGRYEQYF. In DNA, the CDR3 is TGTGCCAGCAGCCTCGGTTGGGGGAGGTACGAGCAGTACTTC. Full variable domain (outside the CDR3, taken from reference TRBV7-2 and TRBJ2-7): GAGVSQSPSNKVTEKGKDVELRCDPISGHTALYWYRQSLGQGLEFLIYFQGNSAPDKSGLPSDRFSAERTGGSVSTLTIQRTQQEDSAVYLCASSLGWGRYEQYFGPGTRLTVT.

The chain carries TRBV20-1 and TRBJ1-5; possible D gene TRBD1, 6 bases. Per the germline V gene, CDR1 is DFQATT and CDR2 is SNEGSKA (reference sequence). The CDR3 contains 11 residues. Trimming stripped 5 bases from V and 11 bases from J, with 13 bases between. The CDR3 here is CSAGGLVAQHF. For the CDR3, the DNA is TGCAGTGCTGGGGGCTTGGTTGCCCAGCATTTT.

The chain uses TRBV28 and TRBJ1-1; possibly TRBD1 for D (5 bases). With 6 bases removed from V and 3 bases from J, the gap between germline ends came to 14 bases. The germline gives CDR1 MDHEN, CDR2 SYDVKM. The CDR3 totals 14 residues. The CDR3 sequence is CASRHGARYTEAFF. Written as DNA, the CDR3 is TGTGCCAGCAGGCACGGGGCCCGTTACACTGAAGCTTTCTTT.

This rearrangement joins TRBV4-2 to TRBJ1-2, with a possible D match to TRBD1 (5 bases). This CDR3 contains 14 residues. Germline CDR1 and CDR2: LGHNA and YNFKEQ. V lost 0 bases, J lost 3 bases, and 8 bases lay in between. The CDR3 DNA follows: TGTGCCAGCAGCCAAGATCTCAGGGACTATGGCTACACCTTC. This gives the protein CASSQDLRDYGYTF.

The genes are TRBV5-6 and TRBJ1-3; a possible D gene is TRBD1 (5 bases). Trimming stripped 4 bases from V and 4 bases from J, with 15 bases between. The CDR3 runs 15 residues. The germline CDR1 and CDR2 sequences are SGHDT and YYEEEE. The CDR3 DNA reads as TGTGCCAGCAGCCCGCAGGGACCTAGCGGAAACACCATATATTTT. This encodes CASSPQGPSGNTIYF.

The V call is TRBV7-8, the J call TRBJ2-2, with 7 positions matching TRBD1. This CDR3 contains 13 residues. Looked up from germline, CDR1 is SGHVS and CDR2 is FQNEAQ. The ends lost 11 bases at V and 2 bases at J; junction bases unmatched: 5. The CDR3 DNA reads TGTGCCGACAGGGAAGCTAACACCGGGGAGCTGTTTTTT. Encoded protein: CADREANTGELFF.

The genes are TRBV7-9 and TRBJ1-5; the D is unclear. The CDR3 extends over 14 amino acids. The germline gives CDR1 SEHNR, CDR2 FQNEAQ (reference sequence). V lost 1 base and J lost 6, with 10 bases in between. CDR3 in amino acids: CASSLGGFGQPQHF. Written as DNA, the CDR3 is TGTGCCAGCAGCTTAGGGGGATTTGGTCAGCCCCAGCATTTT.

J is TRBJ2-7 and V is TRBV5-1, with TRBD2 as a possible D gene (6 bases). CDR1 is SGHRS, CDR2 YFSETQ, per germline. V was pared by 4 bases and J by 6 bases, with 14 bases between. The CDR3 contains 13 residues. The CDR3 nucleotides are TGCGCCAGCAGCCCGGATCGGGGAGGCGAGCAGTACTTC. As protein: CASSPDRGGEQYF.

The chain carries TRBV19 and TRBJ1-1, with D uncertain. Germline V CDR1 and CDR2: LNHDA, SQIVND (reference sequence). CDR3 size: 14 residues. V was clipped by 6 bases and J by 2 bases, with 13 bases between them. The CDR3 region has the DNA TGTGCCAGTAGCCCCCCCGAGCAAAACACTGAAGCTTTCTTT. Protein sequence: CASSPPEQNTEAFF.

The chain couples TRBV28 to TRBJ2-2; D is perhaps TRBD1 (6 bases). Trimming pared 2 bases from V and 4 bases from J, leaving 11 bases between. Germline CDR1 reads MDHEN; CDR2 reads SYDVKM. This CDR3 region has 15 residues. CDR3 nucleotides: TGTGCCAGCAGTTTACAGGGGCAGGGCACCGGGGAGCTGTTTTTT. The encoded protein is CASSLQGQGTGELFF.

The CDR3 loop is CASSLDFLGQGEVGYTF. The CDR3 DNA follows: TGTGCCAGCAGCTTAGATTTCTTGGGACAGGGGGAGGTTGGCTACACCTTC. The chain joins TRBV7-2 to TRBJ1-2; 11 bases line up with TRBD1. This CDR3 region has 17 residues. Per the germline V gene, CDR1 is SGHTA and CDR2 is FQGNSA. Trimming cost V 1 base and J 7 bases; bases outside gene matches: 11.